This T cell receptor beta chain was documented in a study of CD8 T cell repertoires and HIV-1 epitope variants. Background on the study: Controls included no peptide, Ebola AY9 epitope, and a CMV, EBV, flu pool.

Clones were read by immunoSEQ multiplex PCR, and TCRdb kept only the in-frame ones, dropping some. The sample has some 5,000 clones; 65% are singletons. In this sample, this clone turned up a few times. The antigen is unknown. This clonotype was sampled from a male donor with HIV. Sequencing was done on a sample of cultured CD8+ T cells derived from PBMCs.

The DNA of the CDR3 is TGTGCCAGCACTGGGACAGCCACCGGGGAGCTGTTTTTT. Amino acids: CASTGTATGELFF. The genes are TRBV18 and TRBJ2-2; 7 nucleotides match TRBD1. V was pared by 8 bases and J by 4 bases, with 4 bases of the junction left unmatched. The CDR3 has 13 residues. The germline CDR1 and CDR2 sequences are KGHSH and LQKENI.